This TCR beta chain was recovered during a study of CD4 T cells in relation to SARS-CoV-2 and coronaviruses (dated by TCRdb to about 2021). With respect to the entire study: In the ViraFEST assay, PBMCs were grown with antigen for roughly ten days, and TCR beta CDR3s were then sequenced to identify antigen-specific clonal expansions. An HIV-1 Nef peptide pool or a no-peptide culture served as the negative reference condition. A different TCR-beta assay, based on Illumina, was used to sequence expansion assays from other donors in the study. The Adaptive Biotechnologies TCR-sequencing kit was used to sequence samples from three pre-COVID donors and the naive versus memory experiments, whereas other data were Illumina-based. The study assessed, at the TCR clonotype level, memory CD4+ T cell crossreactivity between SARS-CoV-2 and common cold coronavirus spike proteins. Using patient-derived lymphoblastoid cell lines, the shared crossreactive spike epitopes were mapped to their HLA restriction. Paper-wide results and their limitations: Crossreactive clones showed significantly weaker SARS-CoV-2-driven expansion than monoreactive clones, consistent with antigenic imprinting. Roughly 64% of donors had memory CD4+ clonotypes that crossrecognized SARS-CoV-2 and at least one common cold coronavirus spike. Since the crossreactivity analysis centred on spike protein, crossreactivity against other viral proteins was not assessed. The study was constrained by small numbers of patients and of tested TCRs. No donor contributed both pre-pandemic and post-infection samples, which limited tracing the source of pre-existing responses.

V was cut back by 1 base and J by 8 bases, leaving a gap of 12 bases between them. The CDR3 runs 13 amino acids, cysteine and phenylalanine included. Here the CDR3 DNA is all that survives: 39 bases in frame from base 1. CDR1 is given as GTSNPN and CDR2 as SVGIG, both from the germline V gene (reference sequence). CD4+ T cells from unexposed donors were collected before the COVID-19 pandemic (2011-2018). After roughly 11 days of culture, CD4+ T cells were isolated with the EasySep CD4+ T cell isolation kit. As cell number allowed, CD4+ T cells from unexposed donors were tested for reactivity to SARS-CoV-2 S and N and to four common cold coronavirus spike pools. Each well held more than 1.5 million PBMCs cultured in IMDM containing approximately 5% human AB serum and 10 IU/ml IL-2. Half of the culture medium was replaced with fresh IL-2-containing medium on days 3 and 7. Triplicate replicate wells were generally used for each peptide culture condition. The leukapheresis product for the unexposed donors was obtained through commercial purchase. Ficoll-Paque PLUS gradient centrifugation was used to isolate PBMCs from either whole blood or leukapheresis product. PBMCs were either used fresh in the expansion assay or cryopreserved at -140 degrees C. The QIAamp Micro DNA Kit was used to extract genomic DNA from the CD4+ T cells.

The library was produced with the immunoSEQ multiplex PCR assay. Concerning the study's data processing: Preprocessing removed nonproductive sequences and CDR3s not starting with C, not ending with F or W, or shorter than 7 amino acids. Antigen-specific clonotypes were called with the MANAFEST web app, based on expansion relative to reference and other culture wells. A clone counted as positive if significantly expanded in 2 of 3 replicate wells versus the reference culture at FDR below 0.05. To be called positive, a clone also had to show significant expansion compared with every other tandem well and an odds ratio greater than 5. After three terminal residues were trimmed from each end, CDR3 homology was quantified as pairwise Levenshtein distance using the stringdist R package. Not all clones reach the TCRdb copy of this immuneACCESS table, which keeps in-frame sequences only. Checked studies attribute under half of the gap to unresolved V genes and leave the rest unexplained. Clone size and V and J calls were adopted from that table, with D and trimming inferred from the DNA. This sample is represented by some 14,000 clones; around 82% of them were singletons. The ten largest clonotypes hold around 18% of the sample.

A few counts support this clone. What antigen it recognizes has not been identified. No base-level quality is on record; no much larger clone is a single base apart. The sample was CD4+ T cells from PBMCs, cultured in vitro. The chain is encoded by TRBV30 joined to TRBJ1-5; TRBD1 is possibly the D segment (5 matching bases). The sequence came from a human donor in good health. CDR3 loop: CAWSGGRGEPQHF. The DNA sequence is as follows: TGTGCCTGGAGTGGGGGCCGAGGGGAGCCCCAGCATTTT.